The T cell receptor (beta chain) described here comes from a study of Ad26.COV2.S vaccination and SARS-CoV-2 variants. This clone was observed a few times. The antigen remains unidentified. The ends lost 4 bases at V and 4 bases at J; junction bases unmatched: 5. This CDR3 spans 14 amino acids. CDR1 and CDR2 from the germline V gene are MGHRA and YSYEKL. Study-wide points: Placebo and vaccine recipients had non-spike TCR breadth that was similar. People given the vaccine had a wider spike-specific TCR breadth than placebo recipients did. After vaccination, reports described spike-specific CD8+ and CD4+ T cell responses as showing substantial breadth.

Sequenced by immunoSEQ multiplex PCR; TCRdb stores in-frame clones only, minus some. The top ten clones hold 5% to 7% of a sample with more than 150,000 clones, approximately 88% of them seen once. The specimen comprised peripheral blood, sampled after recovery from COVID-19. The TCR sequence derives from a human donor who had recovered from COVID-19. V and J are TRBV4-1 and TRBJ2-7; TRBD1 aligns across 9 bases. The CDR3 is CASSPGQGQYEQYF. The CDR3 DNA reads TGCGCCAGCAGCCCGGGACAGGGTCAATACGAGCAGTACTTC.